This T cell receptor (beta chain) was sequenced in a study of neurological immune-mediated disorders (dated by TCRdb to between 2018 and 2021). For the study in its entirety: Of the approximately 34 multiple sclerosis patients, around 30 had relapsing-remitting MS and 3 had secondary progressive MS. The roughly 110 TCR-beta libraries included longitudinal samples, technical triplicates and paired sorted CD4+ and CD8+ T-cell subsets alongside PBMC samples. Peripheral blood TCR-beta repertoires from patients with HTLV-I-associated myelopathy (HAM/TSP), patients with multiple sclerosis, and healthy controls were compared in the study using UMI-based sequencing. The cohort was made up of 68 subjects, consisting of roughly 15 HAM/TSP patients, some 34 multiple sclerosis patients and around 20 healthy controls.

Unsorted PBMC libraries were generated from 2 million PBMCs stored in RNAlater at -80 °C until RNA extraction. The multiple sclerosis patients were enrolled in a US clinical protocol that used magnetic resonance imaging to evaluate disease progression. Peripheral blood underwent Ficoll-Hypaque density gradient centrifugation to isolate PBMCs, which were then cryopreserved in liquid nitrogen. To synthesize cDNA, template-switch 5'RACE was performed with a primer carrying a 10-nucleotide random unique molecular identifier so that each TCR transcript was tagged. Every sequencing run covered 15-18 subjects and yielded more than 160 million TCR-beta sequences. The RNeasy kit was used to extract total RNA. Using the KAPA Real-time Library Amplification kit, TCR-beta VDJ regions were amplified with primers for the TCR constant region and the 5'RACE anchor. Sample indexes and Illumina adaptors were added in a first PCR, and a second PCR then increased library yield. The roughly 650 bp TCR product was size-selected on a 2% E-gel SizeSelection system after Ampure bead purification. Before pooling, library quality was assessed on a Bioanalyzer, concentration was determined with Qubit, and library quantification was performed with the Kapa Library Quantification kit. Paired-end 2 x 150 bp sequencing of the libraries was performed on an Illumina HiSeq 2500. To increase sequence diversity, roughly 24-32% phiX was spiked into each library pool. The paper's data handling went like this. The quality-filtered reads were processed with the UMI-based MiGEC pipeline, whose error correction step removed more than 90% of the raw TCR sequences. VDJ genes were aligned to IMGT germline references, and each clonotype was defined by a unique CDR3 amino acid sequence together with V-J genes. Clonal expansion, Shannon diversity, and CDR3 relatedness (CalcPairwiseDistances, ClusterSamples) were evaluated with VDJtools, and phylogenetic trees were built with CLCbio workbench. Expanded clones were defined as having at least 8 unique UMIs, based on coefficient-of-variation modelling across technical triplicates. In-frame beta chains were kept once TCRdb had trimmed the public reads at Q25 with fastp and called clones with MiXCR. A single entry per CDR3 protein holds the most common genes and DNA from its merged rows. The V and J calls, along with clone size, are taken from TCRdb and not from the paper's own processing. This sample holds about 65,000 distinct CDR3 sequences; around 4% were observed only once. Just over 2.5% of the sample is in the top ten clones.

What the study reported, not specific to this receptor: The MS cluster was not associated with any clinical or MRI features, and the authors stated that larger cohorts are needed. Expanded clones from different subjects shared no identical CDR3 amino acid sequences, which suggests that TCR-beta repertoires were private in all groups. TCR clonal expansion was highest in HAM/TSP patients and lowest in MS patients, with MS patients falling below even healthy controls. Phylogenetic analysis grouped repertoires from 18 of 34 MS patients into a cluster of related CDR3 sequences, suggesting a possible repertoire-level signature.

In this sample, this clonotype turned up many times. Its antigen is unknown. There are no base qualities to consult, and no much larger clone falls within one base. Cut back by 0 bases and 8 bases, the V and J ends lie 16 bases apart. Including cysteine and phenylalanine, the CDR3 has 16 amino acids. The entry retains the CDR3 DNA only, 48 bases that are in frame from base 1. CDR1 LGHDT and CDR2 YNNKEL were looked up in the germline V gene (reference sequence). This receptor was taken from a man aged 45-60 years with multiple sclerosis. The chain couples TRBV3-1 to TRBJ1-4; the D gene is not confidently resolved. Sequenced sample: PBMCs. The CDR3 corresponds to CASSQDGKVGSEKLFF. The DNA is as follows: TGTGCCAGCAGCCAAGATGGGAAGGTTGGGAGCGAAAAACTGTTTTTT.